This is a list of T cell receptor beta chains from one sample in a study of OX40 agonist ivuxolimab in advanced cancers. Profiled with immunoSEQ multiplex PCR; TCRdb holds only in-frame clones, not every one. The sample lists approximately 94,000 clones, 89% seen once, with about 0.15% in the top ten. Sequencing was performed on CD4+ or CD8+ T cells sorted from blood, taken in a trial of the OX40 agonist ivuxolimab. All receptors derive from an adult with an advanced solid tumor such as melanoma, head and neck, liver or kidney cancer. The CDR3 runs from the conserved cysteine through the conserved F or W. D genes are given only for firm matches. Some rows have no size entry. The others give once, few or many, or a class for an expanded clone.

V,D,size,J,CDR3,DNA
TRBV28,.,.,TRBJ1-5,CASSPQTVPYNQPQHF,TGTGCCAGCAGCCCCCAGACAGTTCCCTACAATCAGCCCCAGCATTTT
TRBV19,TRBD1,once,TRBJ1-2,CASSIRTGYGYTF,TGTGCCAGTAGTATAAGGACAGGGTACGGCTACACCTTC
TRBV19,TRBD1,.,TRBJ1-2,CASSMAGGYGYTF,TGTGCCAGTAGTATGGCAGGGGGATATGGCTACACCTTC
TRBV28,.,.,TRBJ1-4,CASLRATNEKLFF,TGTGCCAGCTTACGAGCAACTAATGAAAAACTGTTTTTT
TRBV29-1,.,.,TRBJ2-1,CSVVRTTYNEQFF,TGCAGCGTTGTGAGGACAACCTACAATGAGCAGTTCTTC
TRBV6-6,.,.,TRBJ1-1,CASSYSIGLRTEAFF,TGTGCCAGCAGTTACTCCATCGGATTAAGAACTGAAGCTTTCTTT
TRBV27,.,.,TRBJ1-5,CASSTFERQPQHF,TGTGCCAGCAGTACTTTTGAGCGTCAGCCCCAGCATTTT
TRBV6-6,.,once,TRBJ1-5,CASSYALGQGHQPQHF,TGTGCCAGCAGTTACGCCCTAGGGCAGGGACATCAGCCCCAGCATTTT
TRBV7-9,.,few,TRBJ1-1,CASSLGGGRYTEAFF,TGTGCCAGCAGCTTAGGCGGGGGACGGTACACTGAAGCTTTCTTT
TRBV6-1,.,.,TRBJ2-2,CASSAGLDTGELFF,TGTGCCAGCAGCGCCGGACTGGACACCGGGGAGCTGTTTTTT
TRBV27,.,.,TRBJ2-2,CASSFRVSNTGELFF,TGTGCCAGCAGTTTCAGGGTTTCGAACACCGGGGAGCTGTTTTTT
TRBV19,.,.,TRBJ1-1,CASSTGRRSTEAFF,TGTGCCAGTAGTACGGGCCGAAGGAGTACTGAAGCTTTCTTT
TRBV9,.,.,TRBJ2-5,CASSVDEGGVETQYF,TGTGCCAGCAGCGTAGATGAAGGGGGTGTGGAGACCCAGTACTTC
TRBV9,TRBD1,.,TRBJ1-1,CASSVIEGAAEAFF,TGTGCCAGCAGCGTCATAGAGGGGGCGGCTGAAGCTTTCTTT
TRBV11-2,.,once,TRBJ2-7,CASSLSGRSYEQYF,TGTGCCAGCAGCTTATCTGGACGGTCCTACGAGCAGTACTTC
TRBV18,.,.,TRBJ2-1,CASSPLRSSYNEQFF,TGTGCCAGCTCACCACTAAGATCCTCCTACAATGAGCAGTTCTTC
TRBV30,.,.,TRBJ2-5,CAWRPQGETQYF,TGTGCCTGGAGGCCCCAGGGGGAGACCCAGTACTTC
TRBV29-1,.,.,TRBJ1-6,CSVSSQGGNSPLHF,TGCAGCGTTTCAAGCCAAGGTGGTAATTCACCCCTCCACTTT
TRBV29-1,.,.,TRBJ2-7,CSGTKATEQYF,TGCAGCGGGACGAAAGCCACCGAGCAGTACTTC
TRBV29-1,.,.,TRBJ2-7,CSVEMRVGFSYEQYF,TGCAGCGTTGAAATGAGGGTAGGGTTCTCCTACGAGCAGTACTTC
TRBV28,.,.,TRBJ1-5,CASISGGKPQHF,TGTGCCAGCATCTCCGGGGGAAAGCCCCAGCATTTT
TRBV27,.,.,TRBJ2-7,CASSLIVGREQYF,TGTGCCAGCAGTTTAATTGTGGGGAGGGAGCAGTACTTC
TRBV10-3,TRBD1,.,TRBJ1-2,CAISESRTGNYGYTF,TGTGCCATCAGTGAGTCTCGGACAGGGAACTATGGCTACACCTTC
TRBV7-9,TRBD2,.,TRBJ2-3,CASSHAGVTDTQYF,TGTGCCAGCAGCCACGCGGGGGTCACAGATACGCAGTATTTT
TRBV15,.,.,TRBJ2-7,CATSRVWEAEQYF,TGTGCCACCAGCAGAGTATGGGAGGCCGAGCAGTACTTC
TRBV30,.,.,TRBJ1-1,CAWSVLFHSRFAGTEAFF,TGTGCCTGGAGTGTACTCTTCCACAGTAGATTTGCGGGCACTGAAGCTTTCTTT
TRBV5-1,.,.,TRBJ2-7,CASSPLSGAQQYF,TGCGCCAGCAGCCCCCTATCGGGGGCCCAGCAGTACTTC
TRBV27,.,.,TRBJ2-7,CASSLLGRPLYF,TGTGCCAGCAGTTTATTGGGACGGCCTCTGTACTTC